The rows below give T cell receptor beta chains drawn from one sample of a study of blood T cell repertoires in COVID-19. Clones were sequenced by immunoSEQ multiplex PCR, and TCRdb holds only the in-frame ones, with some missing. Here the sample spans 160,000 or so clones, about 85% being singletons. Sequencing was carried out using peripheral blood. The receptor source for this set is a woman between 65 and 79 years old with acute or convalescent COVID-19. Both conserved end residues are part of each CDR3. A D gene is named only where the DNA matches it firmly. Size is omitted from some rows. Given values are once, few, many or a class for expanded clones.

D,size,V,J,DNA,CDR3
NA,NA,TRBV30,TRBJ2-5,TGTGCCTGGAGTCGTGAGACCCAGTACTTC,CAWSRETQYF
TRBD1,NA,TRBV5-1,TRBJ1-1,TGCGCCAGCAGCTTGGTGGGGACAGGGGACACTGAAGCTTTCTTT,CASSLVGTGDTEAFF
NA,NA,TRBV6-6,TRBJ1-1,TGTGCCAGCAACCCCGGGGGGGAAGGGAGAGGCACTGAAGCTTTCTTT,CASNPGGEGRGTEAFF
TRBD1,NA,TRBV30,TRBJ2-7,TGTGCCTGGAGTCGACAGGGGGGAGGCTACGAGCAGTACTTC,CAWSRQGGGYEQYF
TRBD2,NA,TRBV24-1,TRBJ2-3,TGTGCCACCAGTGACCCCCCCGAGGCGGGAGGGAGAGATACGCAGTATTTT,CATSDPPEAGGRDTQYF
NA,NA,TRBV18,TRBJ2-3,TGTGCCAGCTCACCGACTCCAGGGAAGACGCAGTATTTT,CASSPTPGKTQYF
NA,few,TRBV12-5,TRBJ1-2,TGTGCTAGTGGTTCGGCCCGAGAGGGTGGGTATGGCTACACCTTC,CASGSAREGGYGYTF
TRBD1,once,TRBV11-2,TRBJ2-7,TGTGCCAGCAGCTTAGTGCGGGGACAGGGCTACGAGCAGTACTTC,CASSLVRGQGYEQYF
TRBD1,NA,TRBV19,TRBJ1-5,TGTGCCAGTAGGCACCAGGACAGGGAGCTCAATCAGCCCCAGCATTTT,CASRHQDRELNQPQHF
NA,NA,TRBV9,TRBJ2-3,TGTGCCAGCAGCCGTGCCGGGACTGTCACAGATACGCAGTATTTT,CASSRAGTVTDTQYF
TRBD1,NA,TRBV10-3,TRBJ2-1,TGTGCCATCAGTGGAGGGGGCCCTAATGAGCAGTTCTTC,CAISGGGPNEQFF
TRBD1,once,TRBV28,TRBJ1-5,TGTGCCAGCTCATGGACAGGGTTTGTTCAGCCCCAGCATTTT,CASSWTGFVQPQHF
TRBD1,NA,TRBV29-1,TRBJ1-5,TGCAGCGTTACTTCTACAGGGGGACTCGGTCAGCCCCAGCATTTT,CSVTSTGGLGQPQHF
TRBD2,NA,TRBV5-6,TRBJ2-1,TGTGCCAGCAGCTACTTGTTAGATCCTAGCGGGGGGGCCCCTGAGCAGTTCTTC,CASSYLLDPSGGAPEQFF
TRBD2,NA,TRBV9,TRBJ2-3,TGTGCCAGCAGCGTAAAGGGACTAGCGGGGAAGCAGTATTTT,CASSVKGLAGKQYF
TRBD1,NA,TRBV6-6,TRBJ1-1,TGTGCCAGCACCTATCGGGACAGGGAAGCTTTCTTT,CASTYRDREAFF
NA,NA,TRBV18,TRBJ2-3,TGTGCCAGCTCACTTCGACAGACAGATACGCAGTATTTT,CASSLRQTDTQYF
NA,NA,TRBV5-1,TRBJ2-2,TGCGCCAGCAGCTCCTGGACTACCGATACCGGGGAGCTGTTTTTT,CASSSWTTDTGELFF
TRBD1,NA,TRBV6-1,TRBJ2-5,TGTGCCAGCAGTGATTACGACAGGGTAGAGACCCAGTACTTC,CASSDYDRVETQYF
TRBD1,NA,TRBV5-1,TRBJ2-7,TGCGCCAGCAGCTTGGGGCAGGGGGTCTACGAGCAGTACTTC,CASSLGQGVYEQYF
TRBD1,NA,TRBV2,TRBJ1-1,TGTGCCAGCAGCCTAGGGACAGCGAACACTGAAGCTTTCTTT,CASSLGTANTEAFF
NA,NA,TRBV6-6,TRBJ2-5,TGTGCCAGCAGTGGACTTAGGACGGTGGGGCAAGAGACCCAGTACTTC,CASSGLRTVGQETQYF
TRBD1,NA,TRBV10-3,TRBJ1-5,TGTGCCATCAGTTCCGGGACAGGGGGCGCAGGGAGTCAGCCCCAGCATTTT,CAISSGTGGAGSQPQHF
TRBD1,NA,TRBV5-1,TRBJ2-7,TGCGCCAGCAGCGGGGGACAGGGGGTCCACGAGCAGTACTTC,CASSGGQGVHEQYF
TRBD1,NA,TRBV3-1/TRBV3-2,TRBJ1-3,TGTGCCAGCAGCCAGGTTAAGGGACAGCCTGGAAACACCATATATTTT,CASSQVKGQPGNTIYF
NA,NA,TRBV10-3,TRBJ1-2,TGTGCCGGATCTGGAGACCCTAACTATGGCTACACCTTC,CAGSGDPNYGYTF
NA,NA,TRBV6-5,TRBJ2-7,TGTGCCAGCAGTTGGGCGGGGGCTGGTGAGCAGTACTTC,CASSWAGAGEQYF
TRBD1,NA,TRBV12-3/TRBV12-4,TRBJ2-1,TGTGCCAGCAGTTTTTTCGGGACAGGGGGCCCGTTCTTC,CASSFFGTGGPFF
TRBD2,NA,TRBV5-1,TRBJ2-5,TGCGCCAGCAGCTTGGCGACTAGCGGGGGGGCCAAAGAGACCCAGTACTTC,CASSLATSGGAKETQYF
NA,NA,TRBV14,TRBJ1-2,TGTGCCAGCAGCCAAGCAGGATATGGCTACACCTTC,CASSQAGYGYTF
TRBD1,NA,TRBV6-6,TRBJ1-4,TGTGCCAGCAGACAGACAGGGGGCGGTGAAAAACTGTTTTTT,CASRQTGGGEKLFF
TRBD1,NA,TRBV6-2/TRBV6-3,TRBJ2-5,TGTGCCAGCAGTTACTCCAGGGGGATAGAGACCCAGTACTTC,CASSYSRGIETQYF
NA,NA,TRBV12-3/TRBV12-4,TRBJ1-2,TGTGCCAGCACCTTGGGAGGGGGAGGTGGCTACACCTTC,CASTLGGGGGYTF
NA,NA,TRBV3-1/TRBV3-2,TRBJ1-1,TGTGCCAGCAGCCAAGGGCAGAACACTGAAGCTTTCTTT,CASSQGQNTEAFF
NA,NA,TRBV16,TRBJ2-5,TGTGCCAGCAGCCAATACGGGTTCCAAGAGACCCAGTACTTC,CASSQYGFQETQYF
NA,NA,TRBV25-1,TRBJ1-2,TGTGCCAGCAGTGAACATGGGCAACACTATGGCTACACCTTC,CASSEHGQHYGYTF
NA,NA,TRBV10-2,TRBJ1-4,TGCGCCAGCAGTGAATACAGGGTAGAAGAAAAACTGTTTTTT,CASSEYRVEEKLFF
NA,NA,TRBV18,TRBJ2-1,TGTGCCAGCTCCCTCAGGGTTGGTGAGCAGTTCTTC,CASSLRVGEQFF
NA,NA,TRBV7-9,TRBJ2-1,TGTGCCAGCAGCTTAGAAGGGGGGGCTCGTTCGAATGAGCAGTTCTTC,CASSLEGGARSNEQFF
NA,once,TRBV21-1,TRBJ1-1,TGTGGCGTCACTGAAGCTTTCTTT,CGVTEAFF
NA,NA,TRBV19,TRBJ1-1,TGTGCCAGTGATAATGACTACAGGGTCCGTACTGAAGCTTTCTTT,CASDNDYRVRTEAFF
TRBD1,NA,TRBV7-8,TRBJ1-2,TGTGCCAGCAGCTACCACGGGCAGGGGGACTATGGCTACACCTTC,CASSYHGQGDYGYTF
TRBD1,NA,TRBV5-5,TRBJ1-5,TGTGCCAGCAGCTTGGGACAGGGGGCTAGCAATCAGCCCCAGCATTTT,CASSLGQGASNQPQHF
TRBD1,NA,TRBV7-3,TRBJ1-1,TGTGCCAGCAGCTTGGCGGACAGGGGGCGGACTGAAGCTTTCTTT,CASSLADRGRTEAFF
NA,NA,TRBV27,TRBJ2-3,TGTGCCAGCGGAGGTTATACGCAGTATTTT,CASGGYTQYF